This T cell receptor (beta chain) originates from a study of T cells in Graves' hyperthyroidism and ophthalmopathy (dated by TCRdb to between 2018 and 2021). About the study as a whole: TCR V-J signatures able to tell the groups apart were searched for in a discovery cohort of more than 90 patients, of whom around 42 had Graves' ophthalmopathy and 55 to 65 had stable Graves' hyperthyroidism. According to the paper, TCR Vbeta CDR3 sequencing was carried out on 135 peripheral blood samples, which came from 40 to 45 ophthalmopathy, 75 or so hyperthyroidism and roughly 17 progressor patients. After sampling, hyperthyroidism patients received methimazole starting at 30 mg daily, and ophthalmopathy patients received high-dose intravenous methylprednisolone. For training and testing, the 100 or so patients in the discovery cohort were randomly divided in a 7:3 ratio. Thyroid tissue and blood T-cell repertoires from six Graves' hyperthyroidism patients were also compared in the study. An independent validation cohort of 18 to 20 hyperthyroidism patients and 17 patients who later progressed to ophthalmopathy tested prospective prediction of ophthalmopathy.

Concerning this clonotype itself: Its cognate antigen has yet to be identified. Per-base qualities were not stored, and no clone one base away is much larger.

TCR beta CDR3 regions were amplified from RNA transcripts. For the first round of RT-PCR on the TCR CDR3, the HTBI primer set was used together with the Qiagen OneStep RT-PCR kit. Libraries were constructed in a second round of multiplex PCR, after which size selection and purification were performed. Sequencing of the libraries was done on an Illumina HiSeq2000 using paired-end 100 bp reads. The authors' pipeline ran thus. Raw data were processed with SOAPnuke, discarding reads with adapters, uncalled bases, mean Phred below 15, or no exact constant-primer or identifier match. High-quality paired reads were merged using COPE v1.2.5, and each unique nucleotide sequence was defined as a clonotype. Clonotypes were aligned to IMGT TRBV, TRBD and TRBJ reference segments using MiTCR v1.1. Only V-J combinations with frequency above 0.0001, covering about 99% of repertoires, were analysed. The TCS score was defined as the ratio of F50 (clonal expansion) to E x V (chaos), calculated using BLOSUM62-based TCRdist between CDR3 peptides within each V-J. Welch's t-statistics and random forest reduced roughly 530 V-J features to around 14, which were used in a naive Bayes classifier (R e1071). Thyroid-blood repertoire similarity was quantified with the Morisita-Horn index. Using fastp trimming at Q25 and MiXCR clonotype assembly, TCRdb reanalyzed the public sequencing data and kept in-frame beta chains. Merged by CDR3 protein, the rows form single entries marked with the most common genes and DNA. Here the V and J calls rest on TCRdb's processing, not on the authors' analysis. The sample contains about 500,000 distinct CDR3 sequences, 46% of them found a single time. The ten top clones hold roughly 45% of the sample.

Patients with uncontrolled infections, other autoimmune diseases, pregnancy or lactation were excluded. Diagnoses relied on clinical symptoms, serum thyroxine and TRAb, thyroid ultrasound and orbital computed tomography. Total RNA was extracted with Trizol reagent, and quality was checked on an Agilent 2100 Bioanalyzer. Summary of the overall study and its limitations: Ophthalmopathy was separated from stable hyperthyroidism by a 13 V-J signature model, with roughly 88% sensitivity and roughly 81% specificity obtained in cross-validation and 80%/75% obtained in testing. In validation, the model predicted progression to ophthalmopathy with over 65% sensitivity and roughly 75% specificity, a median of approximately 6.5 months before onset. No statistical method was used to fix the sample size in advance, and group allocation was not hidden from the investigators. Most expanded thyroid clonotypes (frequency above 0.001) were also detected in blood, suggesting blood repertoires may reflect thyroid immune responses.

The CDR3 starts with the cysteine, ends with the phenylalanine, and has 12 residues. The DNA shown is the 36-base CDR3, in frame from base 1. Taken from the germline V gene, the CDR1 and CDR2 loops are SGHRS and YFSETQ. V is pruned by 5 bases and J by 6 bases, leaving 4 bases of the junction without a gene match. The TCR was taken from an adult woman with Graves' disease, either hyperthyroidism or ophthalmopathy (not recorded which). Sequences were obtained from peripheral blood or thyroid tissue (not recorded which). The V and J segments used are TRBV5-1 and TRBJ2-7; the central 8 bases match TRBD1. At the DNA level, the sequence is TGCGCCAGCAGGAGGACAGGGAGCGAGCAGTACTTC. Its coded protein is CASRRTGSEQYF.